The subject of this entry is one T cell receptor (beta chain). The data are from a study of T cell changes during pregnancy in multiple sclerosis. Libraries were prepared by immunoSEQ multiplex PCR; TCRdb keeps only in-frame clonotypes and omits some of them. Counted here are 40,000 or so clones, approximately 90% occurring once; the ten biggest clones make up 0.43%. CDR1 is LGHNA, CDR2 YSLEER, per germline. V dropped 0 bases and J dropped 4; count of bases not matched to a gene: 9. The CDR3 sequence is 20 residues long. The sample here was CD4+ T cells from peripheral blood mononuclear cells, taken in the third trimester of pregnancy. The chain employs TRBV4-3 and TRBJ2-2; 15 nucleotides align to TRBD2. This receptor was obtained from a female donor with multiple sclerosis, enrolled in a pregnancy study. The CDR3 DNA sequence: TGCGCCAGCAGCCAAGAGGTGGTAGGACTAGCGGGAGGGTTCACCGGGGAGCTGTTTTTT. This gives the protein CASSQEVVGLAGGFTGELFF.